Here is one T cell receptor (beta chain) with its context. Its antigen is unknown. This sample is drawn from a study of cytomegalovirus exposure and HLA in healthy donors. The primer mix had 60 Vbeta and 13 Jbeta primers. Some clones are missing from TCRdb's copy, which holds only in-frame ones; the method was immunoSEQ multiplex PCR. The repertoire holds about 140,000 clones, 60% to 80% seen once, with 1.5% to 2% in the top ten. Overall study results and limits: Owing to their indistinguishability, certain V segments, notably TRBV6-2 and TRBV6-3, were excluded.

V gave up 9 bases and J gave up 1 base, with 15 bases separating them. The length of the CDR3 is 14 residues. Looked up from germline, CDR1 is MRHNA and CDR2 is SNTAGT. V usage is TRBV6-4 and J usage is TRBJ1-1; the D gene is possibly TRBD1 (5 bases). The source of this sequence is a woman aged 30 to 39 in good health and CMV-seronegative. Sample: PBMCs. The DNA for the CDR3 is TGTGCCAGTCGGCCTGGGGCAGAGAACACTGAAGCTTTCTTT. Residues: CASRPGAENTEAFF.